This record covers a single T cell receptor beta chain. Its cognate antigen is unknown. The entry originates in a study of T cells expressing NK-cell markers. Study observations and caveats: The study found dominant NKG2C+ clonotypes at roughly 1.0-8% of CD8+ T cells in about six donors.

The CDR3 covers 13 residues. CDR1 is MDHEN, CDR2 SYDVKM, per germline. TCRdb re-called the 5' RACE reads, yielding one record per CDR3 amino acid sequence without DNA. This table holds under 600,000 distinct CDR3 sequences. The specimen sequenced was blood T cells: a sorted CD56 or NKG2C T cell subset, CD4+ or CD8+ T cells, or bulk PBMC T cells (not recorded which). This chain links TRBV28 with TRBJ1-2; as DNA is missing, the TRBD1 call by TCRdb cannot be tested. The sequence was obtained from a woman aged 45-60 years in good health. CDR3 sequence: CASSLIGGEGYTF.